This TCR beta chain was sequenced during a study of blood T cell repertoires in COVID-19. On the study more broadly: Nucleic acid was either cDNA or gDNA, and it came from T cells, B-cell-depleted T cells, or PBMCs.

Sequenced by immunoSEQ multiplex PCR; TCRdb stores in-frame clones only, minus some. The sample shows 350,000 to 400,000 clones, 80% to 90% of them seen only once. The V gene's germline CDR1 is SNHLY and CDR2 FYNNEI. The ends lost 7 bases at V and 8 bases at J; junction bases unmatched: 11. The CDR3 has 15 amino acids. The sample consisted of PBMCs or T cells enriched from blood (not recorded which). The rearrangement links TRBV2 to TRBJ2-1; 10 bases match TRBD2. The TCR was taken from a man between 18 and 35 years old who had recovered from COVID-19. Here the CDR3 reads CASKVGTSVFHEQFF. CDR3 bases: TGTGCCAGCAAGGTAGGGACTAGCGTCTTCCATGAGCAGTTCTTC.